Each of the 14 T cell receptor beta chains below was sequenced from the same sample in a study of cytomegalovirus exposure and HLA in healthy donors. PCR used 60 Vbeta primers and 13 Jbeta primers. The method was immunoSEQ multiplex PCR; TCRdb's version includes in-frame clones alone and lacks a portion of them. Of 200,000 to 250,000 clones in the sample, about 89% were seen once. Sequences were obtained from PBMCs. The receptors were sampled from a woman younger than 30 in good health and CMV-seronegative.

This clone has a handful of counts. The chain couples TRBV30 to TRBJ2-7; the match to TRBD1 covers 8 bases. The CDR3 loop spans 13 amino acids. The junction had 2 bases not matched to a gene; V was cut back by 4 bases and J by 0 bases. In germline, CDR1 is GTSNPN, CDR2 SVGIG (reference sequence). The CDR3 nucleotides are TGTGCCTGGACGGGACAGGACTCCTACGAGCAGTACTTC. This encodes CAWTGQDSYEQYF.

The chain uses TRBV9 and TRBJ1-2; possible D gene TRBD1, 5 bases. This CDR3 region has 15 residues. V was pared by 2 bases and J by 4 bases, with 15 bases between. Germline V gene sequence: CDR1 SGDLS, CDR2 YYNGEE. CDR3 sequence (DNA): TGTGCCAGCAGCGTGGGGCCTCCTAGGAGCTATGGCTACACCTTC. This translates into CASSVGPPRSYGYTF.

Turning to this clone: Other DNA sequences in this specimen translate into the identical CDR3. The chain joins TRBV7-2 to TRBJ2-1, with D tentatively TRBD2 (6 bases). Germline CDR1 and CDR2: SGHTA and FQGNSA. Between the trimmed V and J ends, which lost 5 bases and 8 bases, there was a span of 10 bases. This CDR3 region has 12 residues. CDR3 residues: CASSPRRDEQFF. DNA for the CDR3: TGTGCCAGCAGCCCCAGGAGGGATGAGCAGTTCTTC.

The chain carries TRBV4-1 and TRBJ2-3, with a tentative D call TRBD1 (5 bases). Germline loops: CDR1 MGHRA, CDR2 YSYEKL. V was shortened by 0 bases and J by 7 bases, with 11 bases between the two germline ends. This CDR3 comprises 14 residues. CDR3 sequence reads: CASSQDARQYTQYF. The CDR3 DNA is TGCGCCAGCAGCCAAGATGCGCGACAGTATACGCAGTATTTT.

The J gene is TRBJ2-3, the V gene TRBV5-4, with TRBD1 identical over 7 bases. Germline V lookup: CDR1 SGHNT, CDR2 YYREEE (reference sequence). This CDR3 has 16 amino acids. With 4 bases clipped from V and 0 bases from J, the junction kept 8 bases outside the gene matches. The CDR3 nucleotides read TGTGCCAGCAGCATGGGACAGTTGCGTAGCACAGATACGCAGTATTTT. Its protein product is CASSMGQLRSTDTQYF.

The gene calls are TRBV19 and TRBJ2-1; D possibly corresponds to TRBD1 (6 bases). Trimming shortened V by 6 bases and J by 6 bases, and 12 bases separated the two germline ends. The CDR3 consists of 13 residues. The germline CDR1 and CDR2 sequences are LNHDA and SQIVND (reference sequence). DNA for the CDR3: TGTGCCAGTAGCCTACAGGGTGCCAATGAGCAGTTCTTC. Protein: CASSLQGANEQFF.

The rearrangement uses TRBV5-1 and TRBJ2-2; unclear D gene. This CDR3 has 14 amino acids. Germline-derived CDR1 and CDR2 are SGHRS and YFSETQ. The V gene lost 4 bases and the J gene lost 2 bases, with 9 bases spanning the gap. Written as DNA, the CDR3 is TGCGCCAGCAGCCCAATGACTAACACCGGGGAGCTGTTTTTT. This codes for CASSPMTNTGELFF.

The rearrangement joins TRBV13 to TRBJ2-5; the match to TRBD1 covers 7 bases. The ends lost 5 bases at V and 3 bases at J; junction bases unmatched: 6. The CDR3 extends over 14 amino acids. Germline V CDR1 and CDR2: PRHDT, FYEKMQ (reference sequence). The CDR3 DNA reads TGTGCCAGCAGCCCGAGGACAGGAAAAGAGACCCAGTACTTC. This codes for CASSPRTGKETQYF.

This clone appeared a few times. The chain employs TRBV5-5 and TRBJ2-7, with 9 bases identical to TRBD1. CDR3 length equals 14 residues. J lost 2 bases, V lost 3 bases, and 3 bases had no gene match. Germline V lookup: CDR1 SGHKS, CDR2 YYEKEE (reference sequence). The CDR3 DNA is TGTGCCAGCAGCTGGGGGGACAGGGCCTACGAGCAGTACTTC. Protein product: CASSWGDRAYEQYF.

V usage is TRBV4-3 and J usage is TRBJ2-2; weak D call: TRBD2 (6 bases). The CDR3 sequence is 17 residues long. Germline V lookup: CDR1 LGHNA, CDR2 YSLEER. The V gene lost 2 bases and the J gene lost 6 bases, with 19 bases spanning the gap. The CDR3 DNA is TGCGCCAGCAGCCAACTCCCCGGCGGGACCGGGCCCGGGGAGCTGTTTTTT. It specifies CASSQLPGGTGPGELFF.

The rearrangement links TRBV5-6 to TRBJ2-3; D is ambiguous. CDR3 length equals 14 residues. Germline-derived CDR1 and CDR2 are SGHDT and YYEEEE. V gave up 0 bases and J gave up 0 bases, with 5 bases separating them. The CDR3 bases are TGTGCCAGCAGCTTGGGTATAAGCACAGATACGCAGTATTTT. This sequence encodes CASSLGISTDTQYF.

This clone was found once. The chain links TRBV4-2 to TRBJ2-1; 7 nucleotides match TRBD2. This CDR3 has 17 amino acids. Germline trimming cut 0 bases from V and 7 bases from J; bases unmatched to any gene: 12. Germline CDR1 and CDR2: LGHNA and YNFKEQ. CDR3 loop: CASSQEKSGKGGNEQFF. CDR3 bases: TGTGCCAGCAGCCAAGAAAAAAGCGGGAAGGGTGGAAATGAGCAGTTCTTC.

The V call is TRBV7-9, the J call TRBJ2-7; TRBD2 aligns across 9 bases. Germline V gene sequence: CDR1 SEHNR, CDR2 FQNEAQ (reference sequence). V was pared by 1 base and J by 2 bases, with 3 bases of the junction left unmatched. The length of the CDR3 is 15 residues. DNA for the CDR3: TGTGCCAGCAGCTTAGGGGCGGGAGGGACCTACGAGCAGTACTTC. Translating it yields CASSLGAGGTYEQYF.

The V gene is TRBV13, the J gene TRBJ1-2, with D unresolved. Germline CDR1 reads PRHDT; CDR2 reads FYEKMQ (reference sequence). This CDR3 has 13 amino acids. Deletions cut 2 bases from V and 0 bases from J, with 4 bases between. The CDR3 protein is CASSLSTNYGYTF. In nucleotides, the CDR3 is TGTGCCAGCAGCTTATCAACTAACTATGGCTACACCTTC.